This T cell receptor beta chain originates from a study of identical twins. The CDR3 has 17 amino acids. V was trimmed by 3 bases and J by 2 bases, leaving 18 bases between them. Per the germline V gene, CDR1 is SNHLY and CDR2 is FYNNEI. Carrying unique molecular identifiers, the cDNA also gained a universal primer site through template switching. One entry per CDR3 protein results from TCRdb running MiXCR on the 5' RACE reads. The sample holds hundreds of thousands of distinct CDR3 sequences, more than 9% seen once. About this clonotype itself: The antigen is not known.

The study, taken as a whole, reports: It was cross-sectional statistical analysis, not following the same donors, that the conclusions relied on. Within twin pairs, the out-of-frame alpha sequences they shared showed excess low generation probability. There were fewer insertions in abundant cord blood beta clonotypes, but memory repertoires showed no such pattern.

This sample also belongs to another study, concerning yellow fever vaccine responses in identical twins.

Sequenced material: PBMCs. V usage is TRBV2 and J usage is TRBJ2-3; D is possibly TRBD2 (6 bases). The receptor's source is a woman aged 18-35 years in good health. CDR3 nucleotide sequence: TGTGCCAGCAGTGACGGCCCCGCGGGGACGATCACAGATACGCAGTATTTT. Translated: CASSDGPAGTITDTQYF.